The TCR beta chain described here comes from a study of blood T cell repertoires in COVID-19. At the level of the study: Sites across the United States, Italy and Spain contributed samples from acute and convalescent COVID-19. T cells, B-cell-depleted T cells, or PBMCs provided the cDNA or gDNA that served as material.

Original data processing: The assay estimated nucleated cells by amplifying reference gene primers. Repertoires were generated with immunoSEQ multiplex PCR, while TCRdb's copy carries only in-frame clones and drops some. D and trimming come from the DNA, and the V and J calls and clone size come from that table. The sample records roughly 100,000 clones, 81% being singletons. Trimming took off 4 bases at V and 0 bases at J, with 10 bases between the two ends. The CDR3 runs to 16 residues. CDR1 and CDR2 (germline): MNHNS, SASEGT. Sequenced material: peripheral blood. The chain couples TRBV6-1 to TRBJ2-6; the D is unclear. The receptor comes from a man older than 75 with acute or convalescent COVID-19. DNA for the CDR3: TGTGCCAGCAGTGTACAGTTTATCTCTGGGGCCAACGTCCTGACTTTC. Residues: CASSVQFISGANVLTF.